The present entry profiles one T cell receptor (beta chain) with its context. Its antigen is unknown. This entry is derived from a study of T cell repertoires in cytomegalovirus infection. Whole-study context: Recently identified HLA-C-restricted CMV epitopes and well-studied HLA-B-restricted CMV epitopes were used by the study. CMV infection plus the matching HLA type was flagged by public TCR beta signatures.

A single record per CDR3 protein comes from TCRdb applying MiXCR to the reads. The sample records fewer than 950,000 distinct CDR3 sequences, about 33% being singletons. V shed 3 bases and J shed 3 bases, with 12 bases lying between them. The CDR3 consists of 15 residues. Germline values: CDR1 LNHDA, CDR2 SQIVND (reference sequence). The sequencing used cultured CD8+ T cells from PBMCs, collected from culture after CMV antigen stimulation. This receptor was identified in a human donor in good health (CMV status not recorded). Some clones in this sample may be carry-over from other donors' samples. The chain has TRBV19 and TRBJ2-1, with D uncertain. The CDR3, as DNA: TGTGCCAGTAGTATTTCTGGGTTTAACTACAATGAGCAGTTCTTC. Amino acids: CASSISGFNYNEQFF.